The entry below gives a single T cell receptor beta chain sequence along with its context. This clonotype was recorded a few times. What antigen it recognizes has not been identified. Base qualities are not provided; no much larger clone lies one nucleotide away. The source of the sample is a study of T cell repertoires in cytomegalovirus infection (dated 2019 in TCRdb). Context from the whole study: Donor HLA type was relevant to the analysis, as public TCR beta signatures indicated carriage of CMV infection together with the matching HLA type. General findings and caveats noted by the study authors: In both this cohort and an independent roughly 350-donor cohort, the cumulative frequency of public TCR beta family members distinguished carriers of CMV infection plus the relevant HLA type. In the ex vivo response, HLA-C-restricted CMV-specific TCR beta clonotypes were dominant, and in two of eight donors the single most frequent clonotype came from this HLA-C-restricted group.

The CDR3 spans 16 residues, from the cysteine through the phenylalanine. The kept DNA is CDR3 alone, 48 bases in frame from the first base. Trimming accounts for 5 bases at V and 8 bases at J, while the number of junction bases matched to no gene is 12. The germline V gene yields SNHLY for CDR1 and FYNNEI for CDR2. Instrument used: Illumina HiSeq 1500. TCRdb reworked the public reads: Q25 trimming with fastp, MiXCR clone assembly, productive beta chains retained. All rows with the same CDR3 protein become a single entry with the most common DNA and genes. The sample includes fewer than 350,000 distinct CDR3 sequences, with around 9.5% observed a single time. Of the sample, around 4% is held by the ten largest clones.

The source of this sequence is a human donor in good health (CMV status not recorded). Some clones in this sample may be carry-over from other donors' samples. Here the chain combines TRBV2 and TRBJ2-1, with 10 bases in between that match TRBD2. The sequenced sample consisted of PBMCs. The nucleotide sequence reads TGTGCCAGCAGTAAGAGCGGGGGGGAGGTCCCGGATGAGCAGTTCTTC. Its product reads: CASSKSGGEVPDEQFF.